The rows below give T cell receptor beta chains drawn from one sample of a study of control samples from healthy donors and cancer patients. Assay used: immunoSEQ multiplex PCR; TCRdb lists only in-frame clones, some missing. This sample yields 45,000 to 60,000 clones, of which about 93% are seen a single time; 3.5% to 4% belongs to the top ten. The sequenced sample consisted of blood. The source of these receptors is a man younger than 45 in good health. Each CDR3 is given with its conserved first and last residue.

>TRBV27
CASSLSPGRQDSYEQYF
>TRBV3-1/TRBV3-2
CASSSGTSGTDTQYF
>TRBV6-6
CASSYSTDRGYHEQYF
>TRBV7-3
CASSLTFAREVTEAFF
>TRBV28
CASTLNRVGGYTF
>TRBV9
CASSPALEALRNEQFF
>TRBV4-2
CASSQGQGLNSPLHF
>TRBV7-2
CASSRTGARGYEQYF
>TRBV4-3
CASSQDGTRFTYEQYF
>TRBV27
CASSPRTGGERAFF
>TRBV7-2
CASSLAFGGSYEQYF
>TRBV11-2
CASSLDRGSNSPLHF
>TRBV7-2
CASSSSGQGTYGYTF
>TRBV5-6
CASSLKLTYYGYTF
>TRBV7-3
CASSLIPGGGTGELFF
>TRBV20-1
CSARRGEAFF
>TRBV6-2/TRBV6-3
CASRPSSTDTQYF
>TRBV7-6
CASSLYGSGAGMNTEAFF
>TRBV7-2
CASSLAGGRVEAFF
>TRBV2
CASSTRVLYEQYF
>TRBV7-2
CASRTGTGRTGELFF
>TRBV11-2
CASSLVCRDPIYGYTF
>TRBV5-8
CASRHSRMGTTGELFF
>TRBV5-1
CASSLGLTSYNEQFF
>TRBV7-6
CASSSAEGPAEAFF
>TRBV6-2/TRBV6-3
CASSYDRAYGYTF
>TRBV7-3
CASSFPSRETQYF
>TRBV7-9
CASAGGVNTEAFF
>TRBV10-3
CAIIQGGYEQYF
>TRBV28
CASSFLANYGYTF
>TRBV9
CASSGSGTTYNEQFF
>TRBV5-1
CASSLSGGGEAFF
>TRBV7-2
CASGNYRAHTNYGYTF
>TRBV11-2
CASSLVGQPGNTIYF
>TRBV9
CASSPRQGMSYEQYF
>TRBV30
CAWNPRPGQGNEKLFF
>TRBV4-2
CASSQEHTNTGELFF
>TRBV11-2
CASSPGQGSSYEQYF
>TRBV7-2
CASSLGGAGGTQETQYF
>TRBV7-3
CASSSTGPYSPLHF
>TRBV7-9
CASSPRGHLGTEAFF
>TRBV6-2/TRBV6-3
CASSYGTDSSTGELFF
>TRBV18
CASSPTQGDQPQHF
>TRBV6-5
CASGTFLNQPQHF
>TRBV25-1
CAHGVSWVFGNTIYF
>TRBV11-2
CASSLSLTGGGQYF
>TRBV5-8
CASSWGWLAGLLEQYF
>TRBV4-1
CASSQWQKETQYF
>TRBV19
CASSDSGRETQYF
>TRBV12-3/TRBV12-4
CASREPGGYTF
>TRBV3-1/TRBV3-2
CASSQDYQDRELFF
>TRBV6-5
CASRKGQVGNTIYF
>TRBV10-3
CATGRSSYEQYF
>TRBV5-1
CASSSTGVLAYEQYF
>TRBV30
CAATSFLDEQFF
>TRBV24-1
CATSDFWGSGEQFF
>TRBV10-3
CAISGTSGSDEQFF
>TRBV6-6
CASRAPSYGNTIYF